The 28 T cell receptor beta chains below were found in one sample sequenced in a study of CD8 T cells in ankylosing spondylitis (TCRdb year 2017). Summary of the overall study and its limitations: A TCR beta motif of several highly homologous amino acid variants appeared characteristic of blood from ankylosing spondylitis patients.

No antigen has been assigned to these receptors. To prepare the library, 5' RACE was applied. The reads were generated on an Illumina HiSeq 2500. TCRdb ran its own pipeline on the public reads, namely fastp trimming at Q25 and MiXCR clone calling, and kept in-frame beta chains. CDR3 protein duplicates are merged, each entry listing the most common genes and DNA. This sample comprises approximately 400,000 distinct CDR3 sequences, about 15% of them detected only once. In total, the top ten clones hold approximately 1% of the sample. Sequencing was carried out using blood, either unsorted or a sorted T cell fraction (not recorded which). The source of these receptors is a male donor with ankylosing spondylitis.

V is TRBV5-6 and J is TRBJ2-1; D may correspond to TRBD1 or TRBD2 (6 bases each). V was clipped by 4 bases and J by 0 bases, with 14 bases between them. The CDR3 sequence is 16 residues long. Per germline, CDR1 SGHDT and CDR2 YYEEEE. The CDR3 loop reads CASSRGQGSSYNEQFF. DNA of the CDR3: TGTGCCAGCAGCCGGGGGCAAGGGAGCTCCTACAATGAGCAGTTCTTC. The full variable domain, rest sourced from reference TRBV5-6 and TRBJ2-1, is DAGVTQSPTHLIKTRGQQVTLRCSPKSGHDTVSWYQQALGQGPQFIFQYYEEEERQRGNFPDRFSGHQFPNYSSELNVNALLLGDSALYLCASSRGQGSSYNEQFFGPGTRLTVL.

This clonotype was counted ten times or more. This rearrangement joins TRBV12-3 or TRBV12-4 to TRBJ1-6, with 7 bases lining up with TRBD1. The CDR3 is 16 amino acids. With V trimmed by 7 bases and J by 0 bases, 6 bases remained unmatched. CDR3 region: CASTLDRSSYNSPLHF. DNA for the CDR3: TGTGCCAGCACCTTGGACAGGAGCTCCTATAATTCACCCCTCCACTTT.

V usage is TRBV7-2 and J usage is TRBJ2-5; D remains unclear. With 4 bases removed from V and 1 base from J, the gap between germline ends came to 7 bases. The length of the CDR3 is 13 residues. Germline CDR1 and CDR2: SGHTA and FQGNSA. This chain's CDR3 is CASSSNGQETQYF. CDR3 coding DNA: TGTGCCAGCAGCTCGAACGGCCAAGAGACCCAGTACTTC.

This clonotype has only a few counts. V usage is TRBV2 and J usage is TRBJ2-5, with 13 bases lining up with TRBD2. Germline CDR1 is SNHLY and CDR2 is FYNNEI. Trimming removed 5 bases from V and 5 bases from J; junction bases left unmatched: 5. The CDR3 loop spans 15 amino acids. The CDR3 nucleotides are TGTGCCAGCAGTCGGACTAGCGGGAGCGGGGAGACCCAGTACTTC. Protein product: CASSRTSGSGETQYF.

V is TRBV12-3 or TRBV12-4 and J is TRBJ2-3; D may be TRBD1 or TRBD2 (6 bases each). This CDR3 is built from 14 residues. Trimming stripped 6 bases from V and 1 base from J, with 11 bases between. The CDR3 spells CASRTGGRTDTQYF. CDR3 nucleotides: TGTGCCAGCAGAACCGGGGGCCGCACAGATACGCAGTATTTT.

This clonotype was detected a few times. This chain uses TRBV24-1 with TRBJ2-1; D perhaps matches TRBD2 (5 bases). Trimming pared 5 bases from V and 9 bases from J, leaving 13 bases between. This CDR3 is built from 13 residues. Germline CDR1 is KGHDR and CDR2 is SFDVKD. The CDR3 loop is CATSGEPPGEQFF. The CDR3 coding sequence is TGTGCCACCAGTGGGGAGCCACCCGGTGAGCAGTTCTTC.

CDR3 protein: CASSAGDSWNEKLFF. In nucleotides, the CDR3 is TGTGCCAGCAGTGCAGGGGACAGTTGGAATGAAAAACTGTTTTTT. J is TRBJ1-4 and V is TRBV28, with 7 bases aligning to TRBD1. Germline assignment: CDR1 MDHEN and CDR2 SYDVKM. The CDR3 has 15 residues. J gave up 5 bases and V 5 bases, and 8 bases lay outside the gene matches.

The chain joins TRBV11-2 to TRBJ1-1; TRBD1 is a possible D gene (5 bases). Germline-derived CDR1 and CDR2 are SGHAT and FQNNGV. Trimming cost V 8 bases and J 4 bases, with 20 bases left between them. The CDR3 totals 15 residues. The CDR3: CASQRQLGRGTEAFF. The CDR3 DNA is TGTGCCAGCCAACGACAGCTCGGGAGGGGCACTGAAGCTTTCTTT.

The table lists this clonotype with a few counts. The chain has TRBV29-1 and TRBJ2-1; maybe TRBD2 (6 bases). The CDR3 runs to 15 residues. The germline V gene encodes CDR1 SQVTM and CDR2 ANQGSEA. Between the trimmed V and J ends, which lost 7 bases and 0 bases, there was a span of 16 bases. Written as DNA, the CDR3 is TGCAGCGCCAGGGCGGGGTCCAGCTCCTACAATGAGCAGTTCTTC. As protein: CSARAGSSSYNEQFF.

The chain is built from TRBV7-2 and TRBJ2-7; TRBD2 matches at 13 bases. The CDR3 extends over 15 amino acids. Germline values: CDR1 SGHTA, CDR2 FQGNSA. V was clipped by 5 bases and J by 7 bases; unmatched bases: 8. CDR3 coding DNA: TGTGCCAGCAGCCCGGGACTAGCGGGATTTAATGAGCAGTACTTC. Encoded protein: CASSPGLAGFNEQYF.

This clonotype was counted between two and nine times. The V and J genes are TRBV5-1 and TRBJ2-7; D is possibly TRBD2 (6 bases). V was cut by 3 bases and J by 9 bases, with 10 bases left in between. Germline CDR1 is SGHRS and CDR2 is YFSETQ. The CDR3 contains 11 residues. This chain's CDR3 is CASSSGVGQYF. The CDR3 DNA is TGCGCCAGCAGCTCGGGGGTTGGGCAGTACTTC.

The chain employs TRBV3-1 and TRBJ1-1; D call uncertain. The V and J ends lost 6 bases and 0 bases respectively, with 14 bases between them. The CDR3 has 15 amino acids. Germline values: CDR1 LGHDT, CDR2 YNNKEL (reference sequence). Here the CDR3 reads CASSMTPIMNTEAFF. Written as DNA, the CDR3 is TGTGCCAGCAGTATGACCCCGATCATGAACACTGAAGCTTTCTTT.

The table lists this clonotype with a few counts. This sequence joins TRBV5-1 and TRBJ1-6; 9 nucleotides match TRBD1. V shed 0 bases and J 9 bases; nucleotides not matched to a gene: 7. From germline, CDR1 is SGHRS and CDR2 YFSETQ. This CDR3 has 16 residues. In DNA, the CDR3 is TGCGCCAGCAGCTTGGGGGGTGGACAGGGGAGTTCACCCCTCCACTTT. Its protein is CASSLGGGQGSSPLHF.

This clonotype was recorded many times. The chain employs TRBV5-1 and TRBJ1-1; 8 nucleotides line up with TRBD1. This CDR3 has 13 residues. Germline V CDR1 and CDR2: SGHRS, YFSETQ. J lost 3 bases, V lost 4 bases, and 2 bases had no gene match. CDR3 region: CASSGTGDTEAFF. The CDR3, as DNA: TGCGCCAGCAGCGGGACAGGAGACACTGAAGCTTTCTTT.

About this clonotype itself: A clone one base away is much larger, so this may be a read error. V usage is TRBV5-1 and J usage is TRBJ2-2; D is perhaps TRBD2 (6 bases). The ends were cut back, 7 bases at V and 6 bases at J, with 13 bases in the middle. This CDR3 contains 13 residues. Germline lookup yields CDR1 SGHRS and CDR2 YFSETQ. Here the CDR3 DNA reads TGCGCCAGCGCGGAGGGGACGGCCGGGGAGCTGTTTTTT. As protein: CASAEGTAGELFF.

This clonotype was detected a few times. The chain combines TRBV19 with TRBJ2-1; TRBD2 matches 8 bases. The length of the CDR3 is 16 residues. Germline lookup yields CDR1 LNHDA and CDR2 SQIVND (reference sequence). The junction had 8 bases not matched to a gene; V was cut back by 3 bases and J by 4 bases. CDR3 coding DNA: TGTGCCAGTAGTATCGGTTCGGGACTAGATTACAATGAGCAGTTCTTC. As protein: CASSIGSGLDYNEQFF.

This clonotype was detected once. The gene calls are TRBV20-1 and TRBJ1-1; tentatively, D is TRBD1 (6 bases). The V gene lost 6 bases and the J gene lost 1 base, with 21 bases spanning the gap. Looked up from germline, CDR1 is DFQATT and CDR2 is SNEGSKA (reference sequence). The CDR3 spans 16 residues. The CDR3 bases are TGCAGTGCAAAACGCCCTAGGGGGGGCGGGAACACTGAAGCTTTCTTT. Protein product: CSAKRPRGGGNTEAFF.

There are a few counts of this clonotype. The chain uses TRBV7-2 and TRBJ2-7, with 7 bases that match TRBD2. V lost 1 base to trimming and J lost 2 bases; unmatched junction nucleotides: 8. Germline CDR1 SGHTA, CDR2 FQGNSA. The CDR3 consists of 16 residues. Here the CDR3 reads CASSLGFGGSAYEQYF. The DNA of the CDR3 is TGTGCCAGCAGCTTAGGTTTCGGGGGGTCGGCCTACGAGCAGTACTTC.

The chain couples TRBV7-8 to TRBJ2-1, with a possible D match to TRBD2 (5 bases). The V gene's germline CDR1 is SGHVS and CDR2 FQNEAQ. The CDR3 extends over 16 amino acids. Trimming took off 4 bases at V and 4 bases at J, with 17 bases between the two ends. The CDR3 sequence: CASSSIWSTGYNEQFF. As DNA, the CDR3 is TGTGCCAGCAGCTCCATATGGTCGACGGGATACAATGAGCAGTTCTTC.

This clonotype was seen ten or more times. The CDR3 DNA reads TGCGCCAGCAGCCAAGAACCAACCCCTAGCCCATACAATGAGCAGTTCTTC. This sequence encodes CASSQEPTPSPYNEQFF. This chain links TRBV4-3 with TRBJ2-1; D is perhaps TRBD2 (5 bases). The CDR3 sequence is 17 residues long. Germline V lookup: CDR1 LGHNA, CDR2 YSLEER. Trimming took off 0 bases at V and 4 bases at J, with 16 bases between the two ends.

The J gene is TRBJ2-2, the V gene TRBV7-8; 12 nucleotides agree with TRBD2. The CDR3 totals 18 residues. Unmatched junction bases numbered 2, after V lost 0 bases and J lost 0 bases. CDR1 is SGHVS and CDR2 is FQNEAQ in the germline V gene. The CDR3 is CASSLATSGGTNTGELFF. CDR3 DNA: TGTGCCAGCAGCTTAGCGACTAGCGGGGGTACGAACACCGGGGAGCTGTTTTTT.

V and J are TRBV18 and TRBJ2-1, with D perhaps being TRBD1 or TRBD2 (5 bases each). V was shortened by 4 bases and J by 2 bases, with 12 bases between the two germline ends. The CDR3 sequence is 15 residues long. Germline CDR1 and CDR2: KGHSH and LQKENI. CDR3 DNA sequence: TGTGCCAGCTCACTACCGGGACCGCCCTACAATGAGCAGTTCTTC. As protein: CASSLPGPPYNEQFF.

The rearrangement uses TRBV18 and TRBJ2-1; D call uncertain. Germline V gene data show CDR1 as KGHSH and CDR2 as LQKENI. This CDR3 is 13 amino acids long. The ends were cut back, 7 bases at V and 10 bases at J, with 17 bases in the middle. DNA of the CDR3: TGTGCCAGCTGTTCCGGGCCTTCCTCCGAGCAGTTCTTC. Residues: CASCSGPSSEQFF.

This sequence joins TRBV23-1 and TRBJ2-7, with a weak D call TRBD1 (6 bases). TRBV23-1 is classed as an ORF, of uncertain function. The CDR3 spans 14 residues. V dropped 4 bases and J dropped 3 bases, with 13 bases sitting between them. This CDR3 is CASSRRDNIYEQYF. Here the CDR3 DNA reads TGCGCCAGCAGTCGCCGGGACAACATCTACGAGCAGTACTTC.

J is TRBJ1-4 and V is TRBV12-3 or TRBV12-4; 7 bases are shared with TRBD1. V dropped 5 bases and J dropped 5; count of bases not matched to a gene: 2. The CDR3 length is 13 residues. This chain's CDR3 is CASSMTGNEKLFF. The CDR3 DNA follows: TGTGCCAGCAGTATGACAGGGAATGAAAAACTGTTTTTT.

This clonotype was seen a handful of times. The gene calls are TRBV29-1 and TRBJ2-3; 8 bases are a match to TRBD2. The V segment lost 1 base and the J segment 1 base; nucleotides outside the gene matches: 4. The CDR3 spans 15 residues. CDR1 and CDR2 from the germline V gene are SQVTM and ANQGSEA. The CDR3 DNA follows: TGCAGCGTTGAAGGTATTAGCGGGGGCACAGATACGCAGTATTTT. As protein: CSVEGISGGTDTQYF.

On this clonotype: One junction end disagrees with the germline gene, perhaps due to a read error. The chain employs TRBV12-3 or TRBV12-4 and TRBJ2-7, with 8 bases lining up with TRBD1. This CDR3 comprises 18 residues. The CDR3, as DNA: TGTGCCTGCAGTTTGAGTCAGGGGGCCAACCTTTTCTCCTACGAGCAGTACTTC. Its translation: CACSLSQGANLFSYEQYF.

The rearrangement links TRBV9 to TRBJ1-6; D is uncertain. The ends were cut back, 0 bases at V and 6 bases at J, with 10 bases in the middle. The germline CDR1 and CDR2 sequences are SGDLS and YYNGEE. The CDR3 length is 15 residues. CDR3 in amino acids: CASSVDMSSNSPLHF. CDR3 nucleotide sequence: TGTGCCAGCAGCGTAGATATGTCAAGTAATTCACCCCTCCACTTT.